This passage covers 30 T cell receptor beta chains from one sample sequenced in a study of spatial heterogeneity in lung cancer. Using its own MiXCR run on the 5' RACE reads, TCRdb lists one record per CDR3 protein. The sample holds 6,500 to 9,000 distinct CDR3 sequences; roughly 8.6% are singletons and the top ten take about half. Time point described: sample taken at primary tumor resection. The input material, whole RNA from tumor, nontumor lung or frozen PBMC, was sequenced unsorted. Sequencing was performed on PBMCs, taken at surgery. Receptor source: a male donor with early-stage non-small cell lung cancer.

This clonotype was recorded at least ten times. Within a library made for alpha chains, this beta chain is off target, and its count is uninformative. The V and J genes are TRBV19 and TRBJ1-1, with D hard to call. The V gene's germline CDR1 is LNHDA and CDR2 SQIVND (reference sequence). The V end lost 1 base, the J end lost 0 bases, and 9 bases lay between the germline ends. The CDR3 is made up of 15 amino acids. The CDR3 protein is CASSIVLQMNTEAFF. The CDR3 region has the DNA TGTGCCAGTAGTATAGTATTACAAATGAACACTGAAGCTTTCTTT.

About this clonotype itself: A read error may be the cause here, since a much bigger clone is one base away. The library was built for alpha chains, so this beta chain is an off-target read and its size means little. The V gene is TRBV18, the J gene TRBJ2-1, with D uncertain. Trimming removed 7 bases at V and 10 bases at J, with 14 bases between. From germline, CDR1 is KGHSH and CDR2 LQKENI. The CDR3 has 12 residues. CDR3 sequence: CASLPTRQEQFF. The CDR3 DNA follows: TGTGCCAGCTTACCGACAAGGCAGGAGCAGTTCTTC.

In this sample, this clonotype turned up many times. This beta chain turned up in a library designed for alpha chains; as an off-target read, its abundance says little. This chain links TRBV12-3 or TRBV12-4 with TRBJ2-3; 7 nucleotides align to TRBD1. V lost 8 bases, J lost 1 base, and 3 bases stayed unmatched. This CDR3 contains 13 residues. For the CDR3, the DNA is TGTGCCAGCGGAGGACAGGGCACAGATACGCAGTATTTT. It is translated as CASGGQGTDTQYF.

There are a few counts of this clonotype. This beta chain came through as a stray read in a library set up for alpha chains, and its size says little. This chain uses TRBV3-1 with TRBJ2-3; TRBD1 might be the D (6 bases). The CDR3 contains 14 residues. Germline-derived CDR1 and CDR2 are LGHDT and YNNKEL (reference sequence). V lost 1 base to trimming and J lost 2 bases, with 7 bases between them. CDR3 in DNA: TGTGCCAGCAGCCAAGGGACAGCCACAGATACGCAGTATTTT. This translates into CASSQGTATDTQYF.

In this sample, this clonotype turned up many times. This beta chain is a stray read from a library made for alpha chains; its abundance is not meaningful. This chain uses TRBV7-6 with TRBJ1-2; a weak D match, TRBD1 (6 bases). The CDR3 is 14 amino acids. The germline V gene has CDR1 SGHVS and CDR2 FNYEAQ. V lost 4 bases to trimming and J lost 8 bases, with 17 bases between them. Written as DNA, the CDR3 is TGTGCCAGCAGCTCAAACAGGGAGTTCAGAGGCTACACCTTC. Its translation: CASSSNREFRGYTF.

By frequency in the sample, this clonotype is medium-sized. This beta chain is a stray read from a library made for alpha chains; its abundance is not meaningful. The chain employs TRBV6-5 and TRBJ1-2, with 7 bases lining up with TRBD1. Germline V CDR1 and CDR2: MNHEY, SVGAGI. The CDR3 has 13 amino acids. The ends lost 6 bases at V and 5 bases at J; junction bases unmatched: 6. The CDR3 region has the DNA TGTGCCAGCAGCTCGGACAGGAAGTATGGCTACACCTTC. As protein: CASSSDRKYGYTF.

This clonotype has just a few counts. This beta chain was picked up by a library intended for alpha chains and is off target, so its count carries little meaning. V and J are TRBV6-5 and TRBJ1-1; 7 bases map to TRBD1. J lost 4 bases, V lost 4 bases, and 6 bases had no gene match. Germline values: CDR1 MNHEY, CDR2 SVGAGI. The CDR3 is 14 amino acids. The CDR3 sequence is CASSFPGTVTEAFF. In nucleotides, the CDR3 is TGTGCCAGCAGTTTCCCCGGGACAGTCACTGAAGCTTTCTTT.

There are many counts of this clonotype. Being off target in a library aimed at alpha chains, this beta chain has a size of little meaning. The chain carries TRBV12-3 or TRBV12-4 and TRBJ2-5, with 11 bases that match TRBD2. V gave up 5 bases and J gave up 2 bases; unmatched junction bases: 7. The CDR3 is 16 amino acids. The CDR3: CASSPFGTSGQETQYF. The DNA of the CDR3 is TGTGCCAGCAGTCCGTTCGGGACTAGCGGTCAAGAGACCCAGTACTTC.

This clonotype was counted at least ten times. Since it is a stray read in a library aimed at alpha chains, this beta chain has a size that is not meaningful. The chain recombines TRBV11-2 with TRBJ2-1; 12 bases are a match to TRBD2. V gave up 4 bases and J gave up 3 bases; unmatched junction bases: 4. In germline, CDR1 is SGHAT, CDR2 FQNNGV. CDR3 size: 16 residues. The DNA for the CDR3 is TGTGCCAGCAGCTCGGGGACTAGCGGGTACTACAATGAGCAGTTCTTC. It yields the protein CASSSGTSGYYNEQFF.

This clonotype was found many times. This beta chain slipped into a library made for alpha chains as a stray read, so its size is not meaningful. The chain links TRBV27 to TRBJ2-7, with 7 bases fitting TRBD1. Germline V lookup: CDR1 MNHEY, CDR2 SMNVEV (reference sequence). The V gene end was trimmed by 4 bases and the J gene end by 2 bases; junction bases not matched to a gene: 14. The CDR3 totals 17 residues. The CDR3: CASSSEGSTGLAYEQYF. Here the CDR3 DNA reads TGTGCCAGCAGTTCAGAAGGTTCGACAGGGCTAGCCTACGAGCAGTACTTC.

This clonotype turned up a few times. This beta chain is an unintended read in a library built for alpha chains; its size means little. V gene TRBV18 combines with J gene TRBJ2-7; 7 nucleotides line up with TRBD2. The germline V gene has CDR1 KGHSH and CDR2 LQKENI. V gave up 6 bases and J gave up 0 bases; unmatched junction bases: 14. There are 17 residues in the CDR3. The CDR3 region is CASSPSLAEDSSYEQYF. CDR3 DNA sequence: TGTGCCAGCTCTCCATCGCTAGCGGAAGATAGCTCCTACGAGCAGTACTTC.

This clonotype was counted at least ten times. This beta chain was picked up by a library intended for alpha chains and is off target, so its count carries little meaning. The rearrangement joins TRBV11-2 to TRBJ2-7; D is possibly TRBD2 (6 bases). Germline V gives CDR1 SGHAT, CDR2 FQNNGV. V gave up 5 bases and J gave up 3 bases, with 17 bases separating them. CDR3 size: 15 residues. For the CDR3, the DNA is TGTGCCAGCAGCCCTAGTTTCGGCGGGATCTACGAGCAGTACTTC. Encoded protein: CASSPSFGGIYEQYF.

This clonotype occurred many times. This beta chain is an off-target read within a library intended for alpha chains, so its frequency means little. V and J are TRBV7-3 and TRBJ2-1, with D uncertain. CDR3 size: 16 residues. V lost 4 bases and J 9 bases, leaving 22 bases between the germline ends. Germline CDR1 and CDR2: SGHTA and FQGTGA. CDR3 region: CASSSIGSRIQTEQFF. The CDR3 nucleotides are TGTGCCAGCAGCTCCATTGGGTCCAGGATCCAAACTGAGCAGTTCTTC.

Note on this clonotype: This beta chain is a stray read from a library made for alpha chains; its abundance is not meaningful. The chain carries TRBV29-1 and TRBJ2-1, with 7 bases fitting TRBD1. Trimming cost V 5 bases and J 0 bases; bases outside gene matches: 1. This CDR3 comprises 13 residues. Germline-derived CDR1 and CDR2 are SQVTM and ANQGSEA. CDR3 amino acids: CSVSGGSYNEQFF. DNA for the CDR3: TGCAGCGTTTCAGGGGGCTCCTACAATGAGCAGTTCTTC.

This clonotype was seen ten or more times. With the library built for alpha chains, this beta chain is off target and its frequency is not meaningful. The CDR3 sequence is CASRESGTNTGELFF. The CDR3 DNA reads TGTGCCAGCAGAGAGAGCGGTACGAACACCGGGGAGCTGTTTTTT. This chain joins TRBV7-2 and TRBJ2-2; possible D gene TRBD2, 5 bases. The CDR3 has 15 residues. The ends were cut back, 6 bases at V and 0 bases at J, with 11 bases in the middle. Germline-derived CDR1 and CDR2 are SGHTA and FQGNSA.

There are many counts of this clonotype. Within a library made for alpha chains, this beta chain is off target, and its count is uninformative. This chain uses TRBV2 with TRBJ2-7; D not resolved. V was trimmed by 3 bases and J by 5 bases, leaving 14 bases between them. The CDR3 sequence is 14 residues long. Germline CDR1 is SNHLY and CDR2 is FYNNEI. The CDR3 sequence: CASSDSLTVDEQYF. The CDR3 DNA reads TGTGCCAGCAGTGACTCCCTGACGGTCGACGAGCAGTACTTC.

This clonotype was observed many times. As an off-target read in a library built for alpha chains, this beta chain has a frequency of little significance. The chain recombines TRBV12-3 or TRBV12-4 with TRBJ1-4, with no clear D. With 8 bases removed from V and 4 bases from J, the gap between germline ends came to 8 bases. This CDR3 contains 12 residues. The CDR3 DNA reads as TGTGCCAGCCGATTCGGTAATGAAAAACTGTTTTTT. It yields the protein CASRFGNEKLFF.

This clonotype was detected ten times or more. For a library built for alpha chains, this beta chain is a stray read; little rests on its size. This chain links TRBV6-5 with TRBJ2-5; 7 positions agree with TRBD1. V shed 5 bases and J 4 bases; nucleotides not matched to a gene: 7. The CDR3 consists of 14 residues. Germline CDR1 is MNHEY and CDR2 is SVGAGI. The CDR3 sequence: CASSTYRGGETQYF. DNA for the CDR3: TGTGCCAGCAGTACCTACAGGGGCGGAGAGACCCAGTACTTC.

On this clonotype itself: This beta chain is an unintended read in a library built for alpha chains; its size means little. This chain links TRBV6-2 or TRBV6-3 with TRBJ2-7, with D perhaps TRBD1 (6 bases). From germline, CDR1 is MNHEY and CDR2 SVGEGT. Trimming removed 8 bases at V and 3 bases at J, with 8 bases between. The CDR3 loop spans 11 amino acids. The CDR3 loop is CASQQGYEQYF. CDR3 DNA: TGTGCCAGCCAACAGGGCTACGAGCAGTACTTC.

Comment on this clonotype: This beta chain is a stray read from a library made for alpha chains; its abundance is not meaningful. This chain uses TRBV11-2 with TRBJ2-1; 7 positions agree with TRBD2. Germline CDR1 reads SGHAT; CDR2 reads FQNNGV. V lost 2 bases to trimming and J lost 5 bases; unmatched junction nucleotides: 15. CDR3 length: 18 residues. CDR3 region: CASSLSPWRERKNNEQFF. CDR3 in DNA: TGTGCCAGCAGCTTAAGCCCTTGGCGGGAGCGAAAGAACAATGAGCAGTTCTTC.

Sample share makes this clonotype medium-sized. This beta chain slipped into a library made for alpha chains as a stray read, so its size is not meaningful. The chain is built from TRBV7-2 and TRBJ2-5; maybe TRBD1 (5 bases). CDR3 length equals 15 residues. Between the trimmed V and J ends, which lost 3 bases and 1 base, there was a span of 12 bases. From germline, CDR1 is SGHTA and CDR2 FQGNSA. This CDR3 is CASSFQWGIQETQYF. The DNA of the CDR3 is TGTGCCAGCAGCTTTCAGTGGGGCATCCAAGAGACCCAGTACTTC.

With regard to this clonotype: The junction departs from the called germline gene at one end, perhaps through a read error. This beta chain appears as a stray read in a library generated for alpha chains; its size is not informative. V gene TRBV5-1 combines with J gene TRBJ1-1, with a tentative D call TRBD1 (6 bases). The germline CDR1 and CDR2 sequences are SGHRS and YFSETQ. This CDR3 region has 18 residues. CDR3 protein: CASSLARFLQGVDTGAFF. CDR3 in DNA: TGCGCAAGCAGCTTGGCGAGGTTTCTACAGGGCGTCGACACTGGAGCTTTCTTT.

This clonotype was detected ten times or more. In a library made to pick up alpha chains, this beta chain is a stray read with a size that means little. V and J are TRBV20-1 and TRBJ1-4; possibly TRBD1 for D (6 bases). This CDR3 comprises 13 residues. V shed 5 bases and J shed 6 bases, with 13 bases lying between them. Germline lookup yields CDR1 DFQATT and CDR2 SNEGSKA (reference sequence). CDR3 amino acids: CSAFRGGDEKLFF. The CDR3 bases are TGCAGTGCTTTCAGGGGAGGGGATGAAAAACTGTTTTTT.

Turning to this clonotype: This beta chain slipped into a library made for alpha chains as a stray read, so its size is not meaningful. The chain couples TRBV5-5 to TRBJ1-1; D unclear. Trimming shortened V by 4 bases and J by 2 bases, and 9 bases separated the two germline ends. Germline lookup yields CDR1 SGHKS and CDR2 YYEKEE (reference sequence). This CDR3 has 13 residues. The CDR3 spells CASSPYPNTEAFF. The CDR3 nucleotides read TGTGCCAGCAGCCCGTACCCCAACACTGAAGCTTTCTTT.

Details on this clonotype: A much bigger clone sits one base away, suggesting this may be a read error. Because the library targeted alpha chains, this beta chain is an off-target read whose size means little. This sequence joins TRBV28 and TRBJ2-5; 12 bases line up with TRBD2. This CDR3 spans 16 amino acids. From germline, CDR1 is MDHEN and CDR2 SYDVKM. The V and J ends lost 5 bases and 3 bases, in that order; junction bases with no gene match: 7. The CDR3 reads CASSAILAGGEETQYF. Written as DNA, the CDR3 is TGTGCCAGCAGTGCCATTCTAGCGGGAGGGGAAGAGACCCAGTACTTC.

Turning to this clonotype: Little can be read into the size of this beta chain, an off-target read in a library designed for alpha chains. The chain joins TRBV4-1 to TRBJ1-1; D is uncertain. CDR1 is MGHRA, CDR2 YSYEKL, per germline. With 0 bases removed from V and 4 bases from J, the gap between germline ends came to 15 bases. The CDR3 consists of 16 residues. CDR3 nucleotide sequence: TGCGCCAGCAGCCAAGATTCCGGGAGTTCGAGCACTGAAGCTTTCTTT. Its translation is CASSQDSGSSSTEAFF.

This clonotype is large in the sample. Since the library was made to target alpha chains, this beta chain is a stray read and its abundance is not meaningful. The chain uses TRBV11-1 and TRBJ2-7, with D maybe TRBD2 (5 bases). This CDR3 comprises 14 residues. Trimming cost V 3 bases and J 1 base, with 10 bases left between them. Looked up from germline, CDR1 is SGHAT and CDR2 is FQDESV (reference sequence). CDR3 amino acids: CASSLIAGSYEQYF. The CDR3 DNA sequence: TGTGCCAGCAGCTTGATCGCGGGTTCCTACGAGCAGTACTTC.

About this clonotype: This beta chain was picked up by a library intended for alpha chains and is off target, so its count carries little meaning. The V call is TRBV20-1, the J call TRBJ2-1, with D hard to call. Germline assignment: CDR1 DFQATT and CDR2 SNEGSKA (reference sequence). This CDR3 comprises 15 residues. The V end lost 1 base, the J end lost 5 bases, and 15 bases lay between the germline ends. The CDR3 DNA reads as TGCAGTGCTAGAGTTCGCGCGACTGGTAACAATGAGCAGTTCTTC. This encodes CSARVRATGNNEQFF.

There are a few counts of this clonotype. The library was built for alpha chains, so this beta chain is an off-target read and its size means little. The chain recombines TRBV11-3 with TRBJ2-7; 9 nucleotides match TRBD2. The CDR3 sequence is 15 residues long. V trimming: 4 bases; J trimming: 2 bases; junction bases outside the gene matches: 6. Germline CDR1 and CDR2: SGHNT and YENEEA. CDR3 bases: TGTGCCAGCAGCTCACCAGCGGGAGGCACCTACGAGCAGTACTTC. Encoded protein: CASSSPAGGTYEQYF. The variable domain in full, with the rest retrieved from reference TRBV11-3 and TRBJ2-7, is EAGVVQSPRYKIIEKKQPVAFWCNPISGHNTLYWYLQNLGQGPELLIRYENEEAVDDSQLPKDRFSAERLKGVDSTLKIQPAELGDSAVYLCASSSPAGGTYEQYFGPGTRLTVT.

This clonotype was detected many times. For a library built for alpha chains, this beta chain is a stray read; little rests on its size. The CDR3 reads CASSSSTTPGNTIYF. The CDR3 nucleotides are TGCGCCAGCAGCTCTTCGACAACACCAGGGAACACCATATATTTT. The gene calls are TRBV5-1 and TRBJ1-3; possible D gene TRBD1, 5 bases. V was cut by 3 bases and J by 7 bases, with 17 bases left in between. The V gene's germline CDR1 is SGHRS and CDR2 YFSETQ. The CDR3 has 15 amino acids. Combining the CDR3 with reference TRBV5-1 and TRBJ1-3 gives the whole variable domain KAGVTQTPRYLIKTRGQQVTLSCSPISGHRSVSWYQQTPGQGLQFLFEYFSETQRNKGNFPGRFSGRQFSNSRSEMNVSTLELGDSALYLCASSSSTTPGNTIYFGEGSWLTVV.